Listed here is a single T cell receptor (beta chain). The antigen is not known. The protocol was immunoSEQ multiplex PCR, while the TCRdb copy is restricted to in-frame clones and leaves out a portion. The data show around 71,000 clones, 85% seen once. The data belong to a study of PD-L1 blockade in urothelial cancer. Overall study: Male patients with bladder-origin urothelial cancer numbered about nine tenths of the roughly 29. Analysis of blood occurred 3 weeks (second dose) and 6 weeks after treatment start. Overall study results and limits: Patients who had durable benefit saw their tumor-associated blood clones expand more at 3 weeks.

Regarding time point: pretreatment peripheral blood. The CDR3 covers 16 residues. Trimming removed 0 bases from V and 5 bases from J; junction bases left unmatched: 5. In germline, CDR1 is GTSNPN, CDR2 SVGIG (reference sequence). This sequence was found in a man in his forties or fifties with urothelial cancer. The rearrangement links TRBV30 to TRBJ2-2; TRBD2 matches at 11 bases. Sequenced material: PBMCs, taken around atezolizumab (anti-PD-L1) treatment. DNA of the CDR3: TGTGCCTGGAGTGTACCGGGGACTAGCGGAACCGGGGAGCTGTTTTTT. Amino acid sequence: CAWSVPGTSGTGELFF.